Shown below are 32 T cell receptor beta chains from a single sample sequenced in a study of Ad26.COV2.S vaccination and SARS-CoV-2 variants. The treatment is: around 19 received Ad26.COV2.S at low or high dose, single or two shots; a few received placebo; per-sample allocation not given. It was on day 63 after the first vaccine or placebo injection that samples were taken. Profiled with immunoSEQ multiplex PCR; TCRdb holds only in-frame clones, not every one. The sample has approximately 350,000 clones; around 86% are singletons. The sample here was peripheral blood, taken in a trial of Ad26.COV2.S vaccine versus placebo. Every receptor here comes from a person aged 18-60 years who received the Ad26.COV2.S COVID-19 vaccine or a placebo.

This clone occurred once. J is TRBJ1-2 and V is TRBV12-5; D not resolved. The CDR3 has 10 residues. The ends were cut back, 0 bases at V and 13 bases at J, with 6 bases in the middle. Germline V gene sequence: CDR1 LGHNT, CDR2 FRNRAP. This CDR3 reads CASGLVFSTF. DNA for the CDR3: TGTGCTAGTGGTTTGGTATTCTCCACCTTC.

The V and J genes are TRBV19 and TRBJ1-3; 7 bases align to TRBD1. J gave up 3 bases and V 6 bases, and 5 bases lay outside the gene matches. The CDR3 is made up of 14 amino acids. Germline V gene data show CDR1 as LNHDA and CDR2 as SQIVND (reference sequence). In DNA, the CDR3 is TGTGCCAGTAGGAAGACAGGGAGTGGAAACACCATATATTTT. Protein sequence: CASRKTGSGNTIYF.

The rearrangement joins TRBV24-1 to TRBJ2-2; the match to TRBD1 covers 8 bases. The CDR3 runs 11 residues. CDR1 and CDR2 (germline): KGHDR, SFDVKD. CDR3 nucleotide sequence: TGTGAGACAGGGGACACCGGGGAGCTGTTTTTT. Protein sequence: CETGDTGELFF.

This clone was picked up one time. This chain uses TRBV19 with TRBJ2-6; 7 bases map to TRBD1. The CDR3 consists of 14 residues. J was trimmed by 3 bases and V by 9 bases; bases with no gene match: 5. The germline gives CDR1 LNHDA, CDR2 SQIVND (reference sequence). The CDR3 DNA reads as TGTGCCAGCGCCGACAGGGATGGGGCCAACGTCCTGACTTTC. Its translation is CASADRDGANVLTF.

The chain has TRBV3-1 (or the pseudogene TRBV3-2) and TRBJ2-7, with TRBD2 matching over 8 bases. Germline V gene data show CDR1 as LGHDT and CDR2 as YNNKEL (reference sequence). The CDR3 spans 15 residues. V lost 5 bases, J lost 1 base, and 7 bases stayed unmatched. The CDR3 DNA follows: TGTGCCAGCAGCTTCGGGACTAGTGCGTCCTACGAGCAGTACTTC. Protein: CASSFGTSASYEQYF.

The genes are TRBV6-5 and TRBJ2-7; 8 bases are shared with TRBD2. The germline gives CDR1 MNHEY, CDR2 SVGAGI. The trim removed 2 bases at V and 2 bases at J, leaving 5 bases unmatched. The CDR3 sequence is 15 residues long. CDR3: CASSYLAGGPYEQYF. The CDR3 DNA is TGTGCCAGCAGTTACCTGGCGGGGGGCCCCTACGAGCAGTACTTC.

V usage is TRBV6-5 and J usage is TRBJ2-3; TRBD2 might be the D (7 bases). V was shortened by 10 bases and J by 3 bases, with 17 bases between the two germline ends. The CDR3 runs to 14 residues. Per germline, CDR1 MNHEY and CDR2 SVGAGI. CDR3 in amino acids: CATKGGGGTDTQYF. In DNA form, the CDR3 reads TGTGCCACTAAAGGCGGGGGCGGGACAGATACGCAGTATTTT.

In regard to this clone: This sample also contains other DNA sequences that code for the same CDR3. The CDR3 reads CASSQDEAGFYEQYF. The CDR3 coding sequence is TGCGCCAGCAGCCAAGATGAAGCGGGGTTCTACGAGCAGTACTTC. The rearrangement uses TRBV4-1 and TRBJ2-7; 7 bases are a match to TRBD2. V was clipped by 0 bases and J by 3 bases; unmatched bases: 5. CDR3 length: 15 amino acids. The germline V gene encodes CDR1 MGHRA and CDR2 YSYEKL.

V is TRBV11-1 and J is TRBJ1-1; D may be TRBD1 (5 bases). Germline CDR1 and CDR2: SGHAT and FQDESV (reference sequence). This CDR3 has 14 residues. Trimming stripped 5 bases from V and 1 base from J, with 11 bases between. CDR3 in amino acids: CASSDQGGNTEAFF. In nucleotides, the CDR3 is TGTGCCAGCAGCGACCAGGGCGGGAACACTGAAGCTTTCTTT.

This clone turned up a few times. The chain carries TRBV7-3 and TRBJ2-7; 9 bases match TRBD1. Germline lookup yields CDR1 SGHTA and CDR2 FQGTGA. The junction had 6 bases not matched to a gene; V was cut back by 2 bases and J by 7 bases. CDR3 size: 14 residues. The CDR3 reads CASSLDRGVPEQYF. Written as DNA, the CDR3 is TGTGCCAGCAGCTTAGACAGGGGGGTACCAGAGCAGTACTTC. The full variable domain, in which reference TRBV7-3 and TRBJ2-7 provide the parts outside the CDR3, is GAGVSQTPSNKVTEKGKYVELRCDPISGHTALYWYRQSLGQGPEFLIYFQGTGAADDSGLPNDRFFAVRPEGSVSTLKIQRTERGDSAVYLCASSLDRGVPEQYFGPGTRLTVT.

The CDR3 nucleotides are TGTGCCAGCACCCCTGGAGACGTCCGCGGGGTCTACAATGAGCAGTTCTTC. Encoded protein: CASTPGDVRGVYNEQFF. The V gene is TRBV14, the J gene TRBJ2-1; D is possibly TRBD2 (6 bases). CDR3 size: 17 residues. Deletions cut 7 bases from V and 3 bases from J, with 22 bases between. Germline assignment: CDR1 SGHDN and CDR2 FVKESK.

The chain employs TRBV9 and TRBJ1-2; D gene unclear. CDR3 length equals 13 residues. V was pared by 3 bases and J by 4 bases, with 10 bases between. CDR1 is SGDLS, CDR2 YYNGEE, per germline. CDR3 sequence: CASSEPNAYGYTF. Written as DNA, the CDR3 is TGTGCCAGCAGCGAACCAAATGCCTATGGCTACACCTTC.

This chain uses TRBV18 with TRBJ2-3; D call uncertain. This CDR3 region has 14 residues. Trimming stripped 2 bases from V and 4 bases from J, with 10 bases between. Germline CDR1 is KGHSH and CDR2 is LQKENI. CDR3 in amino acids: CASSPRLPPDTQYF. CDR3 in DNA: TGTGCCAGCTCACCAAGGCTTCCTCCAGATACGCAGTATTTT. The variable domain in full, with the rest retrieved from reference TRBV18 and TRBJ2-3, is NAGVMQNPRHLVRRRGQEARLRCSPMKGHSHVYWYRQLPEEGLKFMVYLQKENIIDESGMPKERFSAEFPKEGPSILRIQQVVRGDSAAYFCASSPRLPPDTQYFGPGTRLTVL.

V is TRBV5-4 and J is TRBJ1-1; D remains unclear. Trimming took off 7 bases at V and 0 bases at J, with 19 bases between the two ends. There are 16 residues in the CDR3. Per the germline V gene, CDR1 is SGHNT and CDR2 is YYREEE (reference sequence). Here the CDR3 reads CASYPPGPGLNTEAFF. The DNA of the CDR3 is TGTGCCAGCTACCCTCCTGGCCCGGGGTTGAACACTGAAGCTTTCTTT.

The rearrangement joins TRBV5-4 to TRBJ2-2; D call uncertain. Germline V gives CDR1 SGHNT, CDR2 YYREEE (reference sequence). V lost 2 bases, J lost 5 bases, and 7 bases lay in between. The CDR3 has 13 amino acids. CDR3 residues: CASSLAETGELFF. CDR3 bases: TGTGCCAGCAGCTTAGCAGAGACCGGGGAGCTGTTTTTT.

This clone appeared once. The chain links TRBV7-8 to TRBJ2-7; weak D call: TRBD1 (6 bases). Germline V gives CDR1 SGHVS, CDR2 FQNEAQ. The CDR3 has 15 amino acids. Trimming took off 5 bases at V and 3 bases at J, with 17 bases between the two ends. The CDR3 is CASSGRDTPLYEQYF. In DNA form, the CDR3 reads TGTGCCAGCAGCGGCCGGGACACTCCACTCTACGAGCAGTACTTC.

The chain links TRBV6-6 to TRBJ1-1; 7 nucleotides agree with TRBD1. The CDR3 contains 12 residues. V trimming: 5 bases; J trimming: 10 bases; junction bases outside the gene matches: 7. CDR1 is MNHNY, CDR2 SVGAGI, per germline (reference sequence). CDR3 sequence (DNA): TGTGCCAGCAGTAACGGACAGGATGGAGCTTTCTTT. Its protein product is CASSNGQDGAFF.

CDR3 protein: CASSLVGDIDQPQHF. The CDR3 region has the DNA TGTGCCAGCAGCTTGGTAGGGGACATAGATCAGCCCCAGCATTTT. The chain has TRBV5-6 and TRBJ1-5; tentative D call: TRBD1 (6 bases). Per the germline V gene, CDR1 is SGHDT and CDR2 is YYEEEE. V lost 0 bases and J lost 5, with 12 bases in between. The CDR3 has 15 amino acids. Full variable domain (remainder filled in from reference TRBV5-6 and TRBJ1-5): DAGVTQSPTHLIKTRGQQVTLRCSPKSGHDTVSWYQQALGQGPQFIFQYYEEEERQRGNFPDRFSGHQFPNYSSELNVNALLLGDSALYLCASSLVGDIDQPQHFGDGTRLSIL.

The chain combines TRBV6-2 or TRBV6-3 with TRBJ2-3, with TRBD2 identical over 11 bases. This CDR3 spans 18 amino acids. CDR1 and CDR2 (germline): MNHEY, SVGEGT. The V segment lost 7 bases and the J segment 2 bases; nucleotides outside the gene matches: 14. The CDR3 DNA reads TGTGCCAGCAATTATTCTCTAGCGGGGGGTACCCCCACAGATACGCAGTATTTT. It codes for CASNYSLAGGTPTDTQYF.

The gene calls are TRBV6-1 and TRBJ1-5, with D tentatively TRBD1 (5 bases). V shed 4 bases and J shed 5 bases, with 18 bases lying between them. The CDR3 runs 16 residues. CDR1 and CDR2 (germline): MNHNS, SASEGT. The DNA for the CDR3 is TGTGCCAGCAGTGGGGAAGCAGCCCCGGGGGATCAGCCCCAGCATTTT. It yields the protein CASSGEAAPGDQPQHF.

The chain links TRBV13 to TRBJ2-5; 13 bases are a match to TRBD2. The CDR3 totals 16 residues. Losses at the gene ends were 4 bases for V and 2 bases for J; bases not matched to a gene: 4. The germline V gene encodes CDR1 PRHDT and CDR2 FYEKMQ (reference sequence). The CDR3 bases are TGTGCCAGCAGCTCTGGGACTAGCGGGGTGCAAGAGACCCAGTACTTC. This codes for CASSSGTSGVQETQYF.

The chain employs TRBV5-1 and TRBJ1-3; TRBD1 matches at 10 bases. The CDR3 is made up of 15 amino acids. The trim removed 3 bases at V and 9 bases at J, leaving 9 bases unmatched. The germline V gene has CDR1 SGHRS and CDR2 YFSETQ. This CDR3 reads CASSYMTGGEGTIYF. DNA for the CDR3: TGCGCCAGCAGCTACATGACAGGGGGCGAAGGCACCATATATTTT.

The V call is TRBV4-1, the J call TRBJ1-1; D remains ambiguous. Trimming pared 4 bases from V and 0 bases from J, leaving 9 bases between. The germline V gene encodes CDR1 MGHRA and CDR2 YSYEKL. CDR3 length equals 14 residues. The CDR3 coding sequence is TGCGCCAGCAGCCTGGACGTACTGAACACTGAAGCTTTCTTT. Protein: CASSLDVLNTEAFF.

This clone was picked up a small number of times. The chain couples TRBV6-5 to TRBJ2-2; D call uncertain. This CDR3 contains 14 residues. Germline CDR1 MNHEY, CDR2 SVGAGI. V dropped 2 bases and J dropped 4 bases, with 8 bases sitting between them. The DNA of the CDR3 is TGTGCCAGCAGTTACCCGGATACCACCGGGGAGCTGTTTTTT. Amino acid sequence: CASSYPDTTGELFF.

This rearrangement joins TRBV14 to TRBJ2-3, with a possible D match to TRBD2 (6 bases). This CDR3 spans 15 amino acids. V gave up 4 bases and J gave up 0 bases, with 11 bases separating them. The germline gives CDR1 SGHDN, CDR2 FVKESK. CDR3 in amino acids: CASSPWGLSTDTQYF. In DNA form, the CDR3 reads TGTGCCAGCAGCCCCTGGGGACTTAGCACAGATACGCAGTATTTT.

The genes are TRBV5-4 and TRBJ2-7; TRBD1 agrees at 7 bases. CDR3 length: 12 amino acids. Germline lookup yields CDR1 SGHNT and CDR2 YYREEE (reference sequence). Germline trimming cut 4 bases from V and 6 bases from J; bases unmatched to any gene: 4. CDR3 nucleotide sequence: TGTGCCAGCAGCCCGGACAGGATCGAGCAGTACTTC. Protein sequence: CASSPDRIEQYF.

CDR3 nucleotides: TGTGCCTCAGTGCCGACAGGGGGCATGGATGAAAAACTGTTTTTT. This gives the protein CASVPTGGMDEKLFF. This chain connects TRBV19 to TRBJ1-4; 10 bases align to TRBD1. The CDR3 length is 15 residues. V dropped 11 bases and J dropped 6; count of bases not matched to a gene: 12. CDR1 is LNHDA and CDR2 is SQIVND in the germline V gene (reference sequence).

This chain links TRBV6-2 or TRBV6-3 with TRBJ2-7; D may correspond to TRBD1 or TRBD2 (6 bases each). Germline lookup yields CDR1 MNHEY and CDR2 SVGEGT. The V end was cut by 2 bases, the J end by 4 bases, with 9 bases between. The CDR3 has 13 amino acids. The CDR3 bases are TGTGCCAGCAGTTACGGGGGGCTGTACGAGCAGTACTTC. Translation gives CASSYGGLYEQYF.

The V gene is TRBV9, the J gene TRBJ2-3, with TRBD2 identical over 7 bases. Trimming at V came to 4 bases and at J to 3 bases, leaving 11 bases not matched to a gene. The CDR3 runs 16 residues. Germline V lookup: CDR1 SGDLS, CDR2 YYNGEE. The CDR3 DNA reads TGTGCCAGCAGCCCCCCTCGGGGGGAGGAGACAGATACGCAGTATTTT. This sequence encodes CASSPPRGEETDTQYF.

J is TRBJ1-6 and V is TRBV7-2; TRBD1 matches at 7 bases. This CDR3 comprises 15 residues. With V trimmed by 3 bases and J by 9 bases, 8 bases remained unmatched. Germline assignment: CDR1 SGHTA and CDR2 FQGNSA. This CDR3 is CASSFRQGESSPLHF. CDR3 coding DNA: TGTGCCAGCAGCTTTAGACAGGGAGAAAGTTCACCCCTCCACTTT.

V usage is TRBV5-1 and J usage is TRBJ2-2; 9 bases are shared with TRBD1. V was clipped by 3 bases and J by 7 bases; unmatched bases: 4. This CDR3 has 14 amino acids. Germline lookup yields CDR1 SGHRS and CDR2 YFSETQ. The CDR3 DNA is TGCGCCAGCAGCTCGGACAGGGGAATCGGGGAGCTGTTTTTT. This encodes CASSSDRGIGELFF.

V is TRBV12-2 and J is TRBJ1-2. TRBV12-2 is recorded as a pseudogene. This CDR3 contains 13 residues. CDR3 amino acids: CASRLDGGCGYTF. CDR3 coding DNA: TGTGCAAGTCGCTTAGACGGGGGCTGTGGCTACACCTTC.